This TCR beta chain was found in a study of T cell responses to AZD1222 COVID-19 vaccine. Some clones are missing from TCRdb's copy, which holds only in-frame ones; the method was immunoSEQ multiplex PCR. Of tens of thousands of clones detected, nearly 80% appear once; the ten largest clones hold approximately 5.2%. Trimming at V came to 3 bases and at J to 4 bases, leaving 3 bases not matched to a gene. CDR1 MNHNY and CDR2 SVGAGI come from the germline V gene (reference sequence). This CDR3 is built from 15 residues. This TCR was sampled from an adult who received the AZD1222 COVID-19 vaccine. The chain is built from TRBV6-6 and TRBJ2-1, with 10 bases matching TRBD2. The sample in question was peripheral blood, obtained 28 days after the second AZD1222 dose. Here the CDR3 DNA reads TGTGCCAGCAGTTATCGGACTAGCGGATACAATGAGCAGTTCTTC. Its translation is CASSYRTSGYNEQFF.